One sample yielded the 25 T cell receptor beta chains listed below, sequenced in a study of T cells after yellow fever vaccination. TCRdb re-analysed the 5' RACE reads in MiXCR, keeping a single row per CDR3 protein. Of a few hundred thousand distinct CDR3 sequences listed, 6.5% to 8.5% are singletons. This sample comprised PBMCs, obtained 35 to 50 days after the first yellow fever vaccination. Every receptor here comes from a man aged 18 to 35 who received the YFV17D yellow fever vaccine.

This clonotype was counted many times. The chain joins TRBV7-3 to TRBJ2-1; 9 bases are shared with TRBD1. J gave up 3 bases and V 9 bases, and 6 bases lay outside the gene matches. The CDR3 consists of 14 residues. Germline V gives CDR1 SGHTA, CDR2 FQGTGA. DNA of the CDR3: TGTGCCAGTCTGCCGGGACAGGGCTACAATGAGCAGTTCTTC. Its protein is CASLPGQGYNEQFF.

This clonotype has only a few counts. The chain is built from TRBV7-6 and TRBJ2-3; TRBD2 matches at 10 bases. Germline CDR1 reads SGHVS; CDR2 reads FNYEAQ. With 2 bases clipped from V and 6 bases from J, the junction kept 8 bases outside the gene matches. This CDR3 region has 16 residues. For the CDR3, the DNA is TGTGCCAGCAGCTTATTAGCGGGGGGCTTGCTCGATACGCAGTATTTT. It codes for CASSLLAGGLLDTQYF.

This clonotype was observed a few times. The CDR3 is CASSQVLAGGRETQYF. The DNA of the CDR3 is TGCGCCAGCAGCCAAGTCCTGGCGGGGGGGCGGGAGACCCAGTACTTC. The chain combines TRBV4-1 with TRBJ2-5, with TRBD2 matching over 9 bases. The trim removed 1 base at V and 5 bases at J, leaving 8 bases unmatched. CDR1 is MGHRA, CDR2 YSYEKL, per germline. This CDR3 is built from 16 residues.

This chain joins TRBV2 and TRBJ2-5, with TRBD2 identical over 13 bases. The V gene's germline CDR1 is SNHLY and CDR2 FYNNEI. The CDR3 sequence is 18 residues long. V shed 8 bases, J shed 3 bases, and the junction held 15 bases outside the gene matches. The CDR3 DNA reads as TGTGCCAGCGGGGGATTGCCGGGACTAGCGGGACCCGAAGAGACCCAGTACTTC. Protein sequence: CASGGLPGLAGPEETQYF. Full variable domain (missing parts from reference TRBV2 and TRBJ2-5): EPEVTQTPSHQVTQMGQEVILRCVPISNHLYFYWYRQILGQKVEFLVSFYNNEISEKSEIFDDQFSVERPDGSNFTLKIRSTKLEDSAMYFCASGGLPGLAGPEETQYFGPGTRLLVL.

This sequence joins TRBV4-1 and TRBJ1-1; D perhaps matches TRBD1 (6 bases). Germline CDR1 reads MGHRA; CDR2 reads YSYEKL. V lost 4 bases, J lost 5 bases, and 17 bases lay in between. The CDR3 length is 15 residues. The CDR3 protein is CASSPFEGGRTEAFF. The DNA of the CDR3 is TGCGCCAGCAGCCCCTTCGAAGGGGGGAGAACTGAAGCTTTCTTT.

The chain combines TRBV7-8 with TRBJ2-7; maybe TRBD1 (6 bases). V lost 5 bases and J 3 bases, leaving 17 bases between the germline ends. CDR1 SGHVS and CDR2 FQNEAQ come from the germline V gene. This CDR3 is 15 amino acids long. CDR3 nucleotide sequence: TGTGCCAGCAGCCTCAATCAGGGGACGAACTACGAGCAGTACGTC. Translated, it gives CASSLNQGTNYEQYV.

The sample holds many counts of this clonotype. The rearrangement links TRBV5-1 to TRBJ2-1; the match to TRBD1 covers 9 bases. V lost 0 bases and J lost 14; bases outside the gene matches: 6. Germline CDR1 is SGHRS and CDR2 is YFSETQ. The CDR3 is made up of 13 amino acids. CDR3 loop: CASSLEGDREKFF. In DNA, the CDR3 is TGCGCCAGCAGCTTGGAGGGGGACAGGGAGAAGTTCTTC.

This clonotype was counted at least ten times. Its ends do not fully match the called genes, so a read error is possible. The chain is built from TRBV7-7 and TRBJ1-6; no reliable D call. CDR3 length equals 13 residues. Germline V gives CDR1 SSHAT, CDR2 FNYEAQ (reference sequence). CDR3 region: CASTAKRVSPLHF. Written as DNA, the CDR3 is TGTGCTAGCACAGCTAAGAGGGTTTCACCCCTCCACTTT. The full variable domain, in which reference TRBV7-7 and TRBJ1-6 provide the parts outside the CDR3, is GAGVSQSPRYKVTKRGQDVTLRCDPISSHATLYWYQQALGQGPEFLTYFNYEAQPDKSGLPSDRFSAERPEGSISTLTIQRTEQRDSAMYRCASTAKRVSPLHFGNGTRLTVT.

V gene TRBV6-1 combines with J gene TRBJ2-3; D is undetermined. Germline CDR1 is MNHNS and CDR2 is SASEGT. Trimming stripped 7 bases from V and 0 bases from J, with 11 bases between. The CDR3 is 14 amino acids. DNA for the CDR3: TGTGCCAGCAAGAACCCGTCAAGCACAGATACGCAGTATTTT. Translating it yields CASKNPSSTDTQYF.

In its sample, this clonotype was seen many times. V and J are TRBV5-1 and TRBJ2-3, with TRBD1 matching over 9 bases. The CDR3 length is 14 residues. The J segment lost 4 bases and the V segment lost 3 bases, leaving 3 bases of the junction unmatched. In germline, CDR1 is SGHRS, CDR2 YFSETQ. The chain's CDR3 is CASSSGQGPDTQYF. The CDR3 DNA reads TGCGCCAGCAGCTCCGGACAGGGGCCAGATACGCAGTATTTT.

This clonotype was recorded many times. The V and J genes are TRBV12-3 or TRBV12-4 and TRBJ1-2; no clear D gene. Trimming took off 4 bases at V and 7 bases at J, with 16 bases between the two ends. The CDR3 has 14 residues. For the CDR3, the DNA is TGTGCCAGCAGTTCCGGTCCCCCGTTGGGTGGCTACACCTTC. Amino acid sequence: CASSSGPPLGGYTF.

The V and J genes are TRBV9 and TRBJ1-1; D gene ambiguous. This CDR3 has 12 amino acids. Germline-derived CDR1 and CDR2 are SGDLS and YYNGEE. With 5 bases removed from V and 7 bases from J, the gap between germline ends came to 12 bases. CDR3 sequence: CASSQIGSEAFF. CDR3 sequence (DNA): TGTGCCAGCAGTCAAATCGGCAGTGAAGCTTTCTTT.

In this sample, this clonotype turned up a few times. The chain employs TRBV20-1 and TRBJ1-3, with D hard to call. The V gene's germline CDR1 is DFQATT and CDR2 SNEGSKA (reference sequence). Trimming stripped 3 bases from V and 1 base from J, with 7 bases between. The CDR3 length is 13 residues. CDR3 sequence: CSASFSSGNTIYF. In DNA form, the CDR3 reads TGCAGTGCTAGTTTTTCTTCTGGAAACACCATATATTTT.

This clonotype was detected a few times. The V call is TRBV7-2, the J call TRBJ2-5; 11 positions match TRBD2. The V segment lost 5 bases and the J segment 5 bases; nucleotides outside the gene matches: 7. CDR1 is SGHTA, CDR2 FQGNSA, per germline. This CDR3 has 15 amino acids. In nucleotides, the CDR3 is TGTGCCAGCAGCGTTAGCGGGGGGGCCCGGGAGACCCAGTACTTC. It is translated as CASSVSGGARETQYF.

In this sample, this clonotype turned up a few times. The V and J genes are TRBV6-1 and TRBJ1-4, with 8 bases lining up with TRBD1. The CDR3 is 14 amino acids. Germline CDR1 is MNHNS and CDR2 is SASEGT. The V segment lost 6 bases and the J segment 4 bases; nucleotides outside the gene matches: 4. The DNA for the CDR3 is TGTGCCAGCAGCAGGACAGGGTTTAATGAAAAACTGTTTTTT. Encoded protein: CASSRTGFNEKLFF.

V and J are TRBV4-1 and TRBJ1-5, with TRBD1 matching 7 bases. The CDR3 runs to 18 residues. CDR1 is MGHRA and CDR2 is YSYEKL in the germline V gene. V gave up 5 bases and J gave up 6 bases; unmatched junction bases: 19. In DNA, the CDR3 is TGCGCCAGCAGCTTCGCCGCACTTCCAGGGGGGGGTGGTCAGCCCCAGCATTTT. Translated: CASSFAALPGGGGQPQHF.

This clonotype occurred a few times. The CDR3 here is CASSQSPGSYEQYF. CDR3 in DNA: TGCGCCAGCAGCCAAAGCCCAGGGTCCTACGAGCAGTACTTC. The chain has TRBV4-3 and TRBJ2-7; tentative D call: TRBD1 (5 bases). V was pared by 2 bases and J by 1 base, with 9 bases between. The CDR3 has 14 residues. Looked up from germline, CDR1 is LGHNA and CDR2 is YSLEER.

This clonotype was counted ten times or more. Here the CDR3 DNA reads TGTGCCAGCAGTCTAGCGGGGGGGTACGAGCAGTACTTC. Residues: CASSLAGGYEQYF. The rearrangement uses TRBV7-2 and TRBJ2-7; 12 nucleotides agree with TRBD2. CDR3 length: 13 residues. The V gene's germline CDR1 is SGHTA and CDR2 FQGNSA. V lost 6 bases to trimming and J lost 4 bases; unmatched junction nucleotides: 1.

This clonotype was seen repeatedly, ten times or more. DNA for the CDR3: TGTGCCAGCAGCTTAAGTCTAACTCCGGGACTATTCACAGATACGCAGTATTTT. This encodes CASSLSLTPGLFTDTQYF. J is TRBJ2-3 and V is TRBV11-2; TRBD2 matches at 7 bases. The CDR3 consists of 18 residues. V shed 2 bases, J shed 2 bases, and the junction held 13 bases outside the gene matches. Germline CDR1 reads SGHAT; CDR2 reads FQNNGV.

This clonotype was counted ten times or more. The rearrangement uses TRBV10-2 and TRBJ2-7, with a possible D match to TRBD2 (6 bases). Trimming removed 1 base from V and 4 bases from J, with 8 bases in between. CDR1 and CDR2 from the germline V gene are WSHSY and SAAADI. This CDR3 has 13 amino acids. The CDR3 sequence: CASSEWGEYEQYV. For the CDR3, the DNA is TGCGCCAGCAGTGAGTGGGGGGAATACGAGCAGTACGTC.

This clonotype was picked up many times. This chain joins TRBV5-1 and TRBJ2-1; 9 bases are shared with TRBD2. V dropped 1 base and J dropped 11; count of bases not matched to a gene: 7. Germline CDR1 and CDR2: SGHRS and YFSETQ. The CDR3 sequence is 14 residues long. For the CDR3, the DNA is TGCGCCAGCAGCTTGACGGCTAGCGGGGCCCAGCAGTTCTTC. Translated: CASSLTASGAQQFF.

The chain is built from TRBV7-9 and TRBJ2-7, with a weak D call TRBD2 (5 bases). V gave up 5 bases and J gave up 2 bases, with 22 bases separating them. Germline CDR1 SEHNR, CDR2 FQNEAQ (reference sequence). The CDR3 runs 17 residues. DNA of the CDR3: TGTGCCAGCAGCCCCCCTATGCGGGTGCCGCCAACCTACGAGCAGTACTTC. Protein: CASSPPMRVPPTYEQYF.

Many counts were recorded for this clonotype. The rearrangement joins TRBV7-2 to TRBJ2-7; D is ambiguous. The CDR3 runs to 13 residues. CDR1 is SGHTA, CDR2 FQGNSA, per germline. The ends were cut back, 1 base at V and 0 bases at J, with 4 bases in the middle. The CDR3 region has the DNA TGTGCCAGCAGCTTAGTCAGCTCCTACGAGCAGTACTTC. Its protein product is CASSLVSSYEQYF.

This chain connects TRBV2 to TRBJ2-7; a possible D gene is TRBD1 (6 bases). This CDR3 has 13 residues. Germline CDR1 is SNHLY and CDR2 is FYNNEI. V dropped 11 bases and J dropped 0 bases, with 14 bases sitting between them. CDR3 coding DNA: TGTGCCGGACACACAGGGAGCTCCTACGAGCAGTACGTC. It specifies CAGHTGSSYEQYV.

The J gene is TRBJ2-3, the V gene TRBV15, with TRBD2 matching 9 bases. CDR1 LNHNV and CDR2 YYDKDF come from the germline V gene (reference sequence). The CDR3 consists of 14 residues. V was pared by 3 bases and J by 3 bases, with 1 base of the junction left unmatched. The DNA of the CDR3 is TGTGCCACCAGCAGGCGGGGGGGAACAGATACGCAGTATTTT. Amino acid sequence: CATSRRGGTDTQYF.